This is a list of T cell receptor beta chains from one sample in a study of cytomegalovirus exposure and HLA in healthy donors. Data came from immunoSEQ multiplex PCR; TCRdb stores just in-frame clones and leaves some out. Among approximately 110,000 clones, roughly 85% were seen once, and the ten largest hold around 3.1%. Sequenced input: PBMCs. The source is a woman between 35 and 50 years old in good health and CMV-seronegative. CDR3s include the opening cysteine and the closing phenylalanine or tryptophan. Each record gives: CDR3 protein, V gene, D gene, clone size. The D gene is left open where the match is weak. The size field is filled for only some rows; it gives once, few, many or a size class.

CASSDPGNEQFF	TRBV6-1	-	few
CASSYPASGNEQFF	TRBV6-5	TRBD2	-
CASSQGLAGVSYNEQFF	TRBV4-3	TRBD2	-
CASSPAPGRAGGPGELFF	TRBV7-2	TRBD2	-
CASSHGSGQGARGYTF	TRBV5-4	TRBD1	once
CASSDVGGTDTQYF	TRBV6-1	-	-
CASSPETGIKGELFF	TRBV10-1	TRBD1	-
CASSPQGRGNTGELFF	TRBV4-3	-	-
CASSRGQGYDNSPLHF	TRBV5-5	TRBD1	-
CASSVIAGGRNEQFF	TRBV10-1	TRBD2	-